The clone carrying this T cell receptor (beta chain) came up once. The sample is drawn from a study of blood T cell repertoires in COVID-19. At the level of the study: Material from acute and convalescent COVID-19 was sourced from the United States, Italy and Spain.

Per the original data handling: Amplification from reference gene primers served as the basis for estimated nucleated cell counts. TCRdb's copy holds only in-frame clones and misses some; the assay was immunoSEQ multiplex PCR. Clone size and the V and J calls come from that table; the DNA yielded D and trimming. Among roughly 60,000 clones listed, just under 75% were seen once. V shed 5 bases and J 4 bases; nucleotides not matched to a gene: 11. This CDR3 has 15 residues. Germline V gives CDR1 SGHDT, CDR2 YYEEEE. The material sequenced was peripheral blood. This chain uses TRBV5-6 with TRBJ1-1; 7 bases are a match to TRBD1. The sequence derives from a woman aged 70-85 years with COVID-19, enrolled during active disease. As DNA, the CDR3 is TGTGCCAGCAGGGGCGGACAGGTTGGAAGCACTGAAGCTTTCTTT. Its protein product is CASRGGQVGSTEAFF.